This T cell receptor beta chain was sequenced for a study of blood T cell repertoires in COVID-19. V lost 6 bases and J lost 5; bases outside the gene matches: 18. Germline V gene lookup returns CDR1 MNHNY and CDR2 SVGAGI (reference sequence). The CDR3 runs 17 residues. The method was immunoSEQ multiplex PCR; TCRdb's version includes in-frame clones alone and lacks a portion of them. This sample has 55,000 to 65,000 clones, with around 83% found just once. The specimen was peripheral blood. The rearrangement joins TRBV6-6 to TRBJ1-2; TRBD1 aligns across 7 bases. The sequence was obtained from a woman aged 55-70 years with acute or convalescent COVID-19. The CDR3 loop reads CASSRRPPLGQIYGYTF. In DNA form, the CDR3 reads TGTGCCAGCAGCCGACGTCCCCCCTTGGGACAGATTTATGGCTACACCTTC.